The clone carrying this T cell receptor (beta chain) was observed a single time. This CDR3 has 20 residues. The germline gives CDR1 WNHNN, CDR2 SYGVQD (reference sequence). Unmatched junction bases numbered 11, after V lost 3 bases and J lost 0 bases. The data derive from a study of blood T cell repertoires in COVID-19. Generated by immunoSEQ multiplex PCR, the TCRdb table keeps only in-frame clones and is missing some. The sample has roughly 420,000 clones, 88% seen once; the top ten hold around 0.91%. Specimen: PBMCs or T cells enriched from blood (not recorded which). The receptor was derived from a woman aged 25 to 39 with acute COVID-19. The chain links TRBV10-1 to TRBJ2-1; 13 bases fit TRBD2. Here the CDR3 DNA reads TGCGCCAGCAGTGACCTCTTCTCGGGACTAGCGGGGAGCTCCTACAATGAGCAGTTCTTC. Amino acid sequence: CASSDLFSGLAGSSYNEQFF.